Below, 6 T cell receptor beta chains from the same sample are listed, as sequenced in a study of PD-1 blockade in mismatch repair-deficient tumors. Sequencing used immunoSEQ multiplex PCR; TCRdb keeps in-frame clones, though not all of them. The sample holds 120,000 or so clones, around nine tenths seen once. The specimen was peripheral blood, collected approximately 71 weeks after starting pembrolizumab. These receptors came from an adult with mismatch repair-deficient cancer.

This chain connects TRBV21-1 to TRBJ2-7; whether TRBD2, the table's D call, matches the DNA was not checked. TRBV21-1 is a pseudogene. The CDR3 spans 17 residues. The CDR3 here is CASTGSGPSGGPYEQYF. The CDR3, as DNA: TGTGCCAGCACCGGGAGCGGGCCTAGCGGGGGCCCCTACGAGCAGTACTTC.

V gene TRBV27 combines with J gene TRBJ2-3; 7 nucleotides agree with TRBD1. The V segment lost 7 bases and the J segment 4 bases; nucleotides outside the gene matches: 5. The CDR3 runs to 13 residues. Germline V lookup: CDR1 MNHEY, CDR2 SMNVEV (reference sequence). The CDR3 nucleotides are TGTGCCAGCACCACAGGGGTTGCAGATACGCAGTATTTT. Its protein is CASTTGVADTQYF.

The chain uses TRBV14 and TRBJ1-1; perhaps TRBD1 as D (6 bases). The length of the CDR3 is 15 residues. In germline, CDR1 is SGHDN, CDR2 FVKESK. Trimming shortened V by 1 base and J by 6 bases, and 15 bases separated the two germline ends. CDR3 in amino acids: CASSQVKGGSPEAFF. CDR3 DNA sequence: TGTGCCAGCAGCCAAGTAAAAGGGGGAAGCCCTGAAGCTTTCTTT.

This chain uses TRBV10-1 with TRBJ2-2; TRBD2 matches 7 bases. V shed 0 bases, J shed 2 bases, and the junction held 3 bases outside the gene matches. CDR3 length equals 16 residues. CDR1 is WNHNN, CDR2 SYGVQD, per germline (reference sequence). CDR3 residues: CASSESPSGNTGELFF. CDR3 nucleotides: TGCGCCAGCAGTGAGTCGCCTAGCGGTAACACCGGGGAGCTGTTTTTT.

The chain carries TRBV4-3 and TRBJ2-2; D is possibly TRBD1 or TRBD2 (5 bases each). The CDR3 covers 17 residues. The V end lost 1 base, the J end lost 5 bases, and 17 bases lay between the germline ends. CDR1 is LGHNA, CDR2 YSLEER, per germline. Here the CDR3 DNA reads TGCGCCAGCAGCCAAGGACCGAGACAGAGGGGAACCGGGGAGCTGTTTTTT. Protein product: CASSQGPRQRGTGELFF.

The chain uses TRBV28 and TRBJ2-3; 12 bases are a match to TRBD2. The CDR3 consists of 14 residues. Germline V gene data show CDR1 as MDHEN and CDR2 as SYDVKM. V was pared by 5 bases and J by 5 bases, with 2 bases of the junction left unmatched. CDR3 sequence: CASSQGLAGDTQYF. The CDR3 coding sequence is TGTGCCAGCAGTCAGGGACTAGCGGGAGATACGCAGTATTTT.